Presented here are 18 T cell receptor beta chains from one specimen sequenced in a study of blood T cells in healthy people across ages. Then a second PCR, running roughly 6 to 11 cycles, was carried out with a sample-barcoded 5' primer and a J-beta primer mix. MiXCR was run by TCRdb on the 5' RACE reads, yielding one entry per CDR3 protein. The sample carries approximately 1.5 million distinct CDR3 sequences, approximately 39% recorded once. Sample: blood. These receptors were obtained from a woman under 30 in good health.

The table lists this clonotype with a few counts. The chain recombines TRBV20-1 with TRBJ1-2, with TRBD1 identical over 7 bases. Germline values: CDR1 DFQATT, CDR2 SNEGSKA (reference sequence). V lost 4 bases and J lost 2; bases outside the gene matches: 7. The CDR3 extends over 14 amino acids. Here the CDR3 reads CSATKTGSNYGYTF. In nucleotides, the CDR3 is TGCAGTGCTACAAAGACAGGGTCAAACTATGGCTACACCTTC.

A few counts support this clonotype. The genes are TRBV15 and TRBJ2-5, with D maybe TRBD1 (6 bases). This CDR3 has 15 residues. Trimming removed 2 bases from V and 4 bases from J, with 14 bases in between. Germline V gene sequence: CDR1 LNHNV, CDR2 YYDKDF (reference sequence). DNA for the CDR3: TGTGCCACCAGCAGAACCCGGGACACTGTAGAGACCCAGTACTTC. It yields the protein CATSRTRDTVETQYF.

This sequence joins TRBV20-1 and TRBJ2-3, with D uncertain. Germline values: CDR1 DFQATT, CDR2 SNEGSKA (reference sequence). Trimming cost V 4 bases and J 3 bases, with 14 bases left between them. The CDR3 contains 14 residues. CDR3 DNA: TGCAGTGCTAATTTACCCTTTGGGACAGATACGCAGTATTTT. This translates into CSANLPFGTDTQYF.

The rearrangement uses TRBV6-1 and TRBJ1-5; no definite D call. Germline lookup yields CDR1 MNHNS and CDR2 SASEGT. CDR3 length: 16 residues. The germline V and J ends were trimmed by 6 bases and 2 bases, with 17 bases remaining between them. The CDR3 DNA follows: TGTGCCAGCAGCCTCTTTCGGGGAGACGGCAATCAGCCCCAGCATTTT. It specifies CASSLFRGDGNQPQHF.

The CDR3 coding sequence is TGTGCCAGCAGCGTCGCGTCTGGGGGGGCCCAGCATTTT. Protein product: CASSVASGGAQHF. The V and J genes are TRBV9 and TRBJ1-5; a weak D match, TRBD1 (5 bases). Germline V gives CDR1 SGDLS, CDR2 YYNGEE. V lost 2 bases, J lost 11 bases, and 14 bases lay in between. There are 13 residues in the CDR3. The full variable domain, in which reference TRBV9 and TRBJ1-5 provide the parts outside the CDR3, is DSGVTQTPKHLITATGQRVTLRCSPRSGDLSVYWYQQSLDQGLQFLIQYYNGEERAKGNILERFSAQQFPDLHSELNLSSLELGDSALYFCASSVASGGAQHFGDGTRLSIL.

The rearrangement uses TRBV6-5 and TRBJ2-7; 11 bases align to TRBD2. Trimming removed 2 bases from V and 7 bases from J; junction bases left unmatched: 7. Germline V CDR1 and CDR2: MNHEY, SVGAGI. The CDR3 totals 15 residues. As DNA, the CDR3 is TGTGCCAGCAGTTACGGAACTAGCGGGAGTGCTGAGCAGTACTTC. Encoded protein: CASSYGTSGSAEQYF.

CDR3 in DNA: TGTGCCAGCAGTTTATCTGGAGGACTAGCGGCGAACAATGAGCAGTTCTTC. Amino acids: CASSLSGGLAANNEQFF. The chain has TRBV28 and TRBJ2-1; 10 nucleotides agree with TRBD2. The CDR3 contains 17 residues. Looked up from germline, CDR1 is MDHEN and CDR2 is SYDVKM. The junction had 8 bases not matched to a gene; V was cut back by 1 base and J by 5 bases.

For this clonotype: A much larger clone lies a single base off, so this may be a read error. The chain employs TRBV9 and TRBJ2-3; 14 nucleotides align to TRBD2. The germline CDR1 and CDR2 sequences are SGDLS and YYNGEE. The CDR3 covers 16 residues. The CDR3 DNA reads as TGTGCCAGCAGCGCCGGGACTAGCGGGGGCACAGAGACGCAGTATTTT. Its protein is CASSAGTSGGTETQYF. Supplemented by reference TRBV9 and TRBJ2-3, the full variable domain reads DSGVTQTPKHLITATGQRVTLRCSPRSGDLSVYWYQQSLDQGLQFLIQYYNGEERAKGNILERFSAQQFPDLHSELNLSSLELGDSALYFCASSAGTSGGTETQYFGPGTRLTVL.

J is TRBJ2-1 and V is TRBV20-1; D gene unclear. Looked up from germline, CDR1 is DFQATT and CDR2 is SNEGSKA (reference sequence). The CDR3 is 13 residues long. Trimming stripped 0 bases from V and 10 bases from J, with 13 bases between. CDR3 bases: TGCAGTGCTAGAGATCGAACCGACCGGGAGCAGTTCTTC. Translated, it gives CSARDRTDREQFF.

J is TRBJ2-7 and V is TRBV2; D perhaps matches TRBD2 (5 bases). Trimming pared 0 bases from V and 2 bases from J, leaving 11 bases between. The V gene's germline CDR1 is SNHLY and CDR2 FYNNEI. This CDR3 comprises 15 residues. The CDR3 DNA sequence: TGTGCCAGCAGTGAAGCTGTAGCGATTACCTACGAGCAGTACTTC. Encoded protein: CASSEAVAITYEQYF.

This clonotype has only a few counts. The chain recombines TRBV7-2 with TRBJ1-1; a possible D gene is TRBD1 (5 bases). The CDR3 has 12 residues. Per the germline V gene, CDR1 is SGHTA and CDR2 is FQGNSA. Trimming stripped 1 base from V and 11 bases from J, with 11 bases between. For the CDR3, the DNA is TGTGCCAGCAGCTTAGGCGGGGCGTTGGCTTTCTTT. Its translation is CASSLGGALAFF. The whole variable domain, filled in from reference TRBV7-2 and TRBJ1-1, reads GAGVSQSPSNKVTEKGKDVELRCDPISGHTALYWYRQSLGQGLEFLIYFQGNSAPDKSGLPSDRFSAERTGGSVSTLTIQRTQQEDSAVYLCASSLGGALAFFGQGTRLTVV.

This clonotype occurred many times. The chain is built from TRBV6-5 and TRBJ1-6, with a possible D match to TRBD1 (5 bases). The CDR3 loop spans 16 amino acids. The germline V gene has CDR1 MNHEY and CDR2 SVGAGI. Between the trimmed V and J ends, which lost 6 bases and 11 bases, there was a span of 23 bases. In nucleotides, the CDR3 is TGTGCCAGCAGCCCCTGGTCTGGGGACTTGGGGGCACCCCTCCACTTT. Protein sequence: CASSPWSGDLGAPLHF.

CDR3: CSATGGGLISLGEQYF. CDR3 nucleotide sequence: TGCAGTGCGACGGGCGGGGGTCTAATATCTTTGGGGGAGCAGTACTTC. V usage is TRBV20-1 and J usage is TRBJ2-7; 7 nucleotides match TRBD2. Germline lookup yields CDR1 DFQATT and CDR2 SNEGSKA (reference sequence). The CDR3 is 16 amino acids. The V gene end was trimmed by 6 bases and the J gene end by 7 bases; junction bases not matched to a gene: 21.

The V and J genes are TRBV7-2 and TRBJ2-5; 8 positions agree with TRBD2. V lost 0 bases to trimming and J lost 11 bases; unmatched junction nucleotides: 11. This CDR3 region has 15 residues. Germline V gene sequence: CDR1 SGHTA, CDR2 FQGNSA. CDR3 in DNA: TGTGCCAGCAGCTTAGCTCAAGCGGGAGTCGGTGAGCAGTACTTC. Protein: CASSLAQAGVGEQYF.

V and J are TRBV11-1 and TRBJ2-1; D remains ambiguous. Germline V gene lookup returns CDR1 SGHAT and CDR2 FQDESV (reference sequence). The length of the CDR3 is 14 residues. The ends were cut back, 5 bases at V and 8 bases at J, with 16 bases in the middle. The CDR3 is CASSPRTISDEQFF. The CDR3 DNA follows: TGTGCCAGCAGCCCACGGACCATCTCGGATGAGCAGTTCTTC.

J is TRBJ2-3 and V is TRBV12-5; TRBD2 aligns across 7 bases. Trimming cost V 6 bases and J 0 bases; bases outside gene matches: 9. CDR1 is LGHNT and CDR2 is FRNRAP in the germline V gene. The CDR3 has 16 residues. Here the CDR3 reads CASGALAGSSTDTQYF. CDR3 sequence (DNA): TGTGCTAGTGGAGCTTTAGCGGGTTCTAGCACAGATACGCAGTATTTT.

The chain employs TRBV24-1 and TRBJ2-7, with D perhaps matching TRBD1 or TRBD2 (5 bases each). The germline V gene encodes CDR1 KGHDR and CDR2 SFDVKD. V was trimmed by 3 bases and J by 2 bases, leaving 10 bases between them. The CDR3 covers 14 residues. The CDR3 DNA is TGTGCCACCAGTGATCCCGGGACCCCCTACGAGCAGTACTTC. Translated, it gives CATSDPGTPYEQYF.

The chain couples TRBV4-2 to TRBJ2-1, with 9 bases lining up with TRBD2. V lost 3 bases to trimming and J lost 2 bases; unmatched junction nucleotides: 5. Germline lookup yields CDR1 LGHNA and CDR2 YNFKEQ. The CDR3 consists of 16 residues. The CDR3, as DNA: TGTGCCAGCAGCCAGGTAGCGGGAGAAGCCTACAATGAGCAGTTCTTC. It encodes CASSQVAGEAYNEQFF.